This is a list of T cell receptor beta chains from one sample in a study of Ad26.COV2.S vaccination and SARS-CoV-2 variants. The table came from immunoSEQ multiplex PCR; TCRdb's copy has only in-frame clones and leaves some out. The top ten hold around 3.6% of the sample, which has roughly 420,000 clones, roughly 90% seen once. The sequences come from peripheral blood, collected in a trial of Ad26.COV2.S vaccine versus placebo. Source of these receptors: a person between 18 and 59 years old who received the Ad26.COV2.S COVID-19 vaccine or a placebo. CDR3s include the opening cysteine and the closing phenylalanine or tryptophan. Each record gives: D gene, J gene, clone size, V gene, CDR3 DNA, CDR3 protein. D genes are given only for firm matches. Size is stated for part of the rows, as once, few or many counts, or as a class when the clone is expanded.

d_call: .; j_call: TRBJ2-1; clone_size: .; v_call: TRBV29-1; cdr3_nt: TGCAGCGTTGACGGCCGCAACAATGAGCAGTTCTTC; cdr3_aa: CSVDGRNNEQFF
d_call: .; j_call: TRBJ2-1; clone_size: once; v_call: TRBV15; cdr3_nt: TGTGCCACCAGCAGGCTCTCACGCTCCTACAATGAGCAGTTCTTC; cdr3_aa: CATSRLSRSYNEQFF
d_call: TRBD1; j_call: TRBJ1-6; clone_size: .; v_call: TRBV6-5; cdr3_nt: TGTGCCAGCAGCGAGACAGGGAAGCATTCACCCCTCCACTTT; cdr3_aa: CASSETGKHSPLHF
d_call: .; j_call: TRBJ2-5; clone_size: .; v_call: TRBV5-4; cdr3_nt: TGTGCCAGCAGCTTGGTACTAGCCCACCAAGAGACCCAGTACTTC; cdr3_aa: CASSLVLAHQETQYF
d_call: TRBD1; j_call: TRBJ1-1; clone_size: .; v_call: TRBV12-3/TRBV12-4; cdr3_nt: TGTGCCAGCAGCACAGGGGCGAACACTGAAGCTTTCTTT; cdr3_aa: CASSTGANTEAFF
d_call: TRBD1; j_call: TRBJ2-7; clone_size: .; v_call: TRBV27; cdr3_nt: TGTGCCAGCAGTTCATCCGGGACAGGCGTATCCTACGAGCAGTACTTC; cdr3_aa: CASSSSGTGVSYEQYF
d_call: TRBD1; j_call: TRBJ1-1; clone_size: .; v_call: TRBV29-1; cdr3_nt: TGCAGCGCGCGACAGGGGGGTTTTGGCACTGAAGCTTTCTTT; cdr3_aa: CSARQGGFGTEAFF
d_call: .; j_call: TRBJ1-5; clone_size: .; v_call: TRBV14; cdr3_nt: TGTGCCAGCAGCCAAGATACCGGAGGCCCCCAGCATTTT; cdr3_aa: CASSQDTGGPQHF
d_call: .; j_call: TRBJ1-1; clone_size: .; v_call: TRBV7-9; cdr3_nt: TGTGCCAGCAGCCCCACGAGAGGATACACTGAAGCTTTCTTT; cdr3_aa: CASSPTRGYTEAFF
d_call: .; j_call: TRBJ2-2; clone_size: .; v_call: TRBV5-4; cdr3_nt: TGTGCCAGCCGGGACAAGAACACCGGGGAGCTGTTTTTT; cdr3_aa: CASRDKNTGELFF
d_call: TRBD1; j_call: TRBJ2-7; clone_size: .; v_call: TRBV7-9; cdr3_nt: TGTGCCAGCAGCTTAGCCGGGACAGGATACGAGCAGTACTTC; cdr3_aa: CASSLAGTGYEQYF
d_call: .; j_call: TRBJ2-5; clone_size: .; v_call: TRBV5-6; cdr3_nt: TGTGCCAGCAGGAGTATGTCGAAAGGTCCCAGGGAGACCCAGTACTTC; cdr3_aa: CASRSMSKGPRETQYF
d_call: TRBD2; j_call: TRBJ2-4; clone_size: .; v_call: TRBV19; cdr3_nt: TGTGCCAGTAGCAGCCAGACTAGCGGGGGGCTCGACATTCAGTACTTC; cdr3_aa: CASSSQTSGGLDIQYF
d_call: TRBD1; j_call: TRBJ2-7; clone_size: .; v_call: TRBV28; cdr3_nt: TGTGCCAGCGGATTCACCGGGACAGGGGGCAACGAGCAGTACTTC; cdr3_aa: CASGFTGTGGNEQYF
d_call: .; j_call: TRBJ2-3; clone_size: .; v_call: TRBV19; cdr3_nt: TGTGCCAGTAGTAACGGAGATTACACAGATACGCAGTATTTT; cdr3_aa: CASSNGDYTDTQYF
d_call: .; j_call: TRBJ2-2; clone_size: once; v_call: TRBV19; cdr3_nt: TGTGCCAGTAGTGTTATGGCAGGGGAGAACACCGGGGAGCTGTTTTTT; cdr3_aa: CASSVMAGENTGELFF
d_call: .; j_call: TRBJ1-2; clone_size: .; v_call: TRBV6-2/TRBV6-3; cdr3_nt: TGTGCCAGCAGTCTTGACAGAAGCTATGGCTACACCTTC; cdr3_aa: CASSLDRSYGYTF
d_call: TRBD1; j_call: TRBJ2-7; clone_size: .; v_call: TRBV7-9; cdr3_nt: TGTGCCAGCAGCCTGAGTTCCGGGACAGCATCCGAGCAGTACTTC; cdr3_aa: CASSLSSGTASEQYF
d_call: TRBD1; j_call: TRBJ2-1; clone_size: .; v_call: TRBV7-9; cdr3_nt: TGTGCCAGCAGCTTATCGACAGGGAACCACAATGAGCAGTTCTTC; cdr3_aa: CASSLSTGNHNEQFF
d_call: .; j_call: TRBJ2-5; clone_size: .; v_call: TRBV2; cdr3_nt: TGTGCCAGCAGTGAGGCAGGGAGGAAGACCCAGTACTTC; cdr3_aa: CASSEAGRKTQYF
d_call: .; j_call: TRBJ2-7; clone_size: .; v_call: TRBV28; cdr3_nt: TGTGCCAGCAGTATCTCCTACGAGCAGTACTTC; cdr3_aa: CASSISYEQYF
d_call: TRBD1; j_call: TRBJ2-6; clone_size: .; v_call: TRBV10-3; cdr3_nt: TGTGCCATCAGAGTTGGTGGACAGGGGGTCCCCTCTGGGGCCAACGTCCTGACTTTC; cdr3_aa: CAIRVGGQGVPSGANVLTF
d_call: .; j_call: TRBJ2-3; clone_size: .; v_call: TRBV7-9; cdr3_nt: TGTGCCAGCAGCGTACGAAACGCAGATACGCAGTATTTT; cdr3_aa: CASSVRNADTQYF
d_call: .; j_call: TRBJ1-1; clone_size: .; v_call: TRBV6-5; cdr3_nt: TGTGCCAGCAGTTACCGTCAGTTACAAGGTCGTACTGAAGCTTTCTTT; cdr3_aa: CASSYRQLQGRTEAFF
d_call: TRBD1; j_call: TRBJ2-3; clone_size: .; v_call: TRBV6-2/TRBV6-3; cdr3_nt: TGTGCCAGCAGTTACTCCCCCCAGGGGGCTAATAGCACAGATACGCAGTATTTT; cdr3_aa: CASSYSPQGANSTDTQYF
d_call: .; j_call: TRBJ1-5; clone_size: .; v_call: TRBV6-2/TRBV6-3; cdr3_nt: TGTGCCAGCAGTTTTTTCGGGGCAGGGCGCCAGCCCCAGCATTTT; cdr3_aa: CASSFFGAGRQPQHF
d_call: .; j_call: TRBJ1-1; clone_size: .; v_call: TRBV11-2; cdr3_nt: TGTGCCAGCATCATAGGGACTGAAGCTTTCTTT; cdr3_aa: CASIIGTEAFF
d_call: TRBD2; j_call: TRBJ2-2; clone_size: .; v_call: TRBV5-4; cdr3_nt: TGTGCCAGCAGCTTGCGTCTAGCGGGGCTGAACACCGGGGAGCTGTTTTTT; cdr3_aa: CASSLRLAGLNTGELFF
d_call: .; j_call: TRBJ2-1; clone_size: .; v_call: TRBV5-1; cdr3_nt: TGCGCCAGCAGCTTGACCCACGGATTTAGTGAGCAGTTCTTC; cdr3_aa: CASSLTHGFSEQFF
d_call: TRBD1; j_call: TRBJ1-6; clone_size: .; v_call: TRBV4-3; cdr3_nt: TGCGCCAGCAGCCAAGGGACAGGGCGGAATTCACCCCTCCACTTT; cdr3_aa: CASSQGTGRNSPLHF
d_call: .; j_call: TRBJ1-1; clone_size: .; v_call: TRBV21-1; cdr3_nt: TGTGCCAGCATCACCGCAAGGGTTCGGCAGGAGTGGTCCATGAACACTGAAGCTTTCTTT; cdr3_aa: CASITARVRQEWSMNTEAFF
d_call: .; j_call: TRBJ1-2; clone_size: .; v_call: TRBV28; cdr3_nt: TGTGCCAGCGGATACGGGTATGGCTACACCTTC; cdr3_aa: CASGYGYGYTF
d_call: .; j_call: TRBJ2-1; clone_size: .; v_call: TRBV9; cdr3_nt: TGTGCCAGCAGCGCCTCACCTCCCTACAATGAGCAGTTCTTC; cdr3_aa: CASSASPPYNEQFF
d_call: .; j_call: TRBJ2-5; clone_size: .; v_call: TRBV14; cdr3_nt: TGTGCCAGCAGCCAGTTGAGTGCTGGGGGCCAAGAGACCCAGTACTTC; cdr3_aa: CASSQLSAGGQETQYF
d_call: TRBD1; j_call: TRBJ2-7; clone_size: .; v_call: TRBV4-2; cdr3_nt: TGTGCCAGCAGCCATTCCGGGACAGGGTCCTACGAGCAGTACTTC; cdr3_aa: CASSHSGTGSYEQYF
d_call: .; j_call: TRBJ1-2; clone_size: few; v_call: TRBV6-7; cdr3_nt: TGTGCCAGCAGTTACTATCCATACCTCCCGCCCTATGGCTACACCTTC; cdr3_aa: CASSYYPYLPPYGYTF
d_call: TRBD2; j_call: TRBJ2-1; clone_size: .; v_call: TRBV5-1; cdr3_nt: TGCGCCAGCAAGCGGGGGGACCCTAACAATGAGCAGTTCTTC; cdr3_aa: CASKRGDPNNEQFF
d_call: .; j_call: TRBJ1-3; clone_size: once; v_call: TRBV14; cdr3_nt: TGTGCCAGCAGCCAAGAAGGCCGGGCAGGAAACACCATATATTTT; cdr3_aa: CASSQEGRAGNTIYF
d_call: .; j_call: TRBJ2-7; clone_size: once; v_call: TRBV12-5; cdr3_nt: TGTGCTAGTGGTTTGGTAGATTTGCGGACAATCCCTTTATACGAGCAGTACTTC; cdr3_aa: CASGLVDLRTIPLYEQYF
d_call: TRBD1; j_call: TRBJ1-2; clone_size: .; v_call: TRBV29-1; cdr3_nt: TGCAGCGTTGACCACCTTTCGACAGGGGCGAAAGGCTACACCTTC; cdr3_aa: CSVDHLSTGAKGYTF
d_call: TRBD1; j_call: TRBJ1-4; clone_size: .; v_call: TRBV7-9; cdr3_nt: TGTGCCAGCAGCTTACAAGGGGGCGGTGAAAAACTGTTTTTT; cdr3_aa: CASSLQGGGEKLFF
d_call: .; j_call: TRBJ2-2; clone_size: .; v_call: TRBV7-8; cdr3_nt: TGTGCCGCCATTTCCCCGAACACCGGGGAGCTGTTTTTT; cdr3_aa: CAAISPNTGELFF
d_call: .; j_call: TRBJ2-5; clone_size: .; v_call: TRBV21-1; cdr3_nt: TGTGCCAGCAGCAAATTGAGGGAGACCCAGTACTTC; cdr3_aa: CASSKLRETQYF
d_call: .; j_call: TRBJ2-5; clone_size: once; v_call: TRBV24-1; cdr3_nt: TGTGCCACCAGTGATTTCAACTCCGAGGGGTCTGAGACCCAGTACTTC; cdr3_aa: CATSDFNSEGSETQYF
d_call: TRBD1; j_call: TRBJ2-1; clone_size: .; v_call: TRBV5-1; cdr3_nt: TGCGCCAGCAGCTTGGCGACAGGGGCAAACAATGAGCAGTTCTTC; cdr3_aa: CASSLATGANNEQFF
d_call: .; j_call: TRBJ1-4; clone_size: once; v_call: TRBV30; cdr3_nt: TGTGCCTGGAGTGTACCCCGGCGGGGGAATGAAAAACTGTTTTTT; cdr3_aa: CAWSVPRRGNEKLFF
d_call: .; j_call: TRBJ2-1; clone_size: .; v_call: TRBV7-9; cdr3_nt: TGTGCCAGCAGCTTAACCAGGGTCCATGAGCAGTTCTTC; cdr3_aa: CASSLTRVHEQFF
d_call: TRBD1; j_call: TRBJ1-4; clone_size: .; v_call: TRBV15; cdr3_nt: TGTGCCACCAGCCGTGACAGGGGTATGAAAAAACTGTTTTTT; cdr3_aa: CATSRDRGMKKLFF
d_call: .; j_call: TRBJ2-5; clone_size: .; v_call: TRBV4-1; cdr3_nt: TGCGCCAGCAGCCAAGTATCAGGGGAGGAGACCCAGTACTTC; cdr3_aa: CASSQVSGEETQYF
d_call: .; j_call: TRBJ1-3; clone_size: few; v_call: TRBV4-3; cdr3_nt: TGCGCCAGCAGCATCCAATACAGGAGCTCTGGAAACACCATATATTTT; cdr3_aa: CASSIQYRSSGNTIYF
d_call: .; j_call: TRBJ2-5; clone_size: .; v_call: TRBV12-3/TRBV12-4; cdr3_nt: TGTGCCAGCAGTTTTCGTGAGACCCAGTACTTC; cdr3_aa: CASSFRETQYF
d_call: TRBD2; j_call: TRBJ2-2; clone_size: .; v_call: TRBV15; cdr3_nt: TGTGCCACCAGCAGAGATCGGACTAGCGGCCGGGAGCTGTTTTTT; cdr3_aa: CATSRDRTSGRELFF
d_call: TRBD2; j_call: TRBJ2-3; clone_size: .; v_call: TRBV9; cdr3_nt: TGTGCCAGCAGCCCGGGACTAGCGGGGGGGACGAGCACAGATACGCAGTATTTT; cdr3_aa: CASSPGLAGGTSTDTQYF
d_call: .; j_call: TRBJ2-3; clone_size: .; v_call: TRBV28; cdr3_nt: TGTGCCAGCAGTTTAGCGGAGACAGATACGCAGTATTTT; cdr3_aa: CASSLAETDTQYF
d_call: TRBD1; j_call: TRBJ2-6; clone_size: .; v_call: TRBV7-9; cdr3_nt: TGTGCCAGCAGCTGGTTGCAGGGGGCGGGTGGGGCCAACGTCCTGACTTTC; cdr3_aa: CASSWLQGAGGANVLTF
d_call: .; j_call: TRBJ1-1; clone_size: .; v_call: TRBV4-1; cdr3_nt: TGCGCCAGCAGCCAAGTTCCAGGGTGGACTGAAGCTTTCTTT; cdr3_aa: CASSQVPGWTEAFF
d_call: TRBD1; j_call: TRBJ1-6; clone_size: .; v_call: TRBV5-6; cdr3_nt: TGTGCCAGCAGCTCAACAGGGGTTACCTATAATTCACCCCTCCACTTT; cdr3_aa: CASSSTGVTYNSPLHF